These 30 T cell receptor beta chains were sequenced from one sample in a study of cytotoxic CD8 clonotypes in ibrutinib-treated CLL. Method: immunoSEQ multiplex PCR; TCRdb's copy keeps in-frame clones and lacks some. The table has roughly 300,000 clones, roughly four fifths seen once; the top ten hold 5.6%. The specimen comprised PBMCs, sampled at disease progression, from a patient treated with ibrutinib. The receptors derive from a human donor with chronic lymphocytic leukemia.

This clone has only one observation. The rearrangement joins TRBV10-1 to TRBJ2-2; no firm D call. Trimming stripped 3 bases from V and 4 bases from J, with 12 bases between. There are 15 residues in the CDR3. The germline V gene encodes CDR1 WNHNN and CDR2 SYGVQD (reference sequence). CDR3: CASSDAGGATGELFF. The CDR3, as DNA: TGCGCCAGCAGTGACGCTGGCGGTGCCACCGGGGAGCTGTTTTTT.

CDR3 coding DNA: TGTGCCAGCAGCTTCTCTGAGGGAAGGGATGGCTACACCTTC. Translating it yields CASSFSEGRDGYTF. The chain joins TRBV9 to TRBJ1-2; D gene ambiguous. The V gene lost 4 bases and the J gene lost 6 bases, with 16 bases spanning the gap. The CDR3 is 14 amino acids. Per germline, CDR1 SGDLS and CDR2 YYNGEE.

This chain links TRBV19 with TRBJ2-2; tentatively, D is TRBD1 (5 bases). The CDR3 is 15 amino acids. Trimming removed 3 bases from V and 1 base from J, with 9 bases in between. Germline loops: CDR1 LNHDA, CDR2 SQIVND (reference sequence). In DNA, the CDR3 is TGTGCCAGTAGTATGATGCAGGGGAACACCGGGGAGCTGTTTTTT. The encoded protein is CASSMMQGNTGELFF.

The CDR3 region has the DNA TGTGCCAGCAGCTTAGGGACTGACGGTTTGGGCACTGAAGCTTTCTTT. This encodes CASSLGTDGLGTEAFF. The chain recombines TRBV13 with TRBJ1-1; D uncertain. The CDR3 spans 16 residues. The V end was cut by 0 bases, the J end by 4 bases, with 15 bases between. Germline lookup yields CDR1 PRHDT and CDR2 FYEKMQ (reference sequence).

The CDR3 DNA sequence: TGCGCCAGCAGCCAAGTGATCGGCTACGAGCAGTACTTC. Protein sequence: CASSQVIGYEQYF. This sequence joins TRBV4-1 and TRBJ2-7; D unresolved. The CDR3 runs 13 residues. V was pared by 1 base and J by 3 bases, with 7 bases between. The V gene's germline CDR1 is MGHRA and CDR2 YSYEKL.

V and J are TRBV9 and TRBJ1-1, with a weak D call TRBD1 (6 bases). The V gene's germline CDR1 is SGDLS and CDR2 YYNGEE. This CDR3 has 12 residues. Trimming pared 4 bases from V and 8 bases from J, leaving 12 bases between. DNA for the CDR3: TGTGCCAGCAGCCCATCGACAGGCGAAGCTTTCTTT. This sequence encodes CASSPSTGEAFF.

The V and J genes are TRBV11-2 and TRBJ2-7, with no clear D. The CDR3 consists of 16 residues. V was pared by 0 bases and J by 5 bases, with 17 bases between. Germline lookup yields CDR1 SGHAT and CDR2 FQNNGV. The CDR3 sequence: CASSLENPGAHHEQYF. The DNA for the CDR3 is TGTGCCAGCAGCTTAGAGAACCCTGGAGCCCACCACGAGCAGTACTTC.

The table lists this clone with a few counts. CDR3 DNA: TGCGCCAGCAGCTACACAGGGATAGGTCAGCCCCAGCATTTT. Residues: CASSYTGIGQPQHF. The genes are TRBV5-1 and TRBJ1-5; tentatively, D is TRBD1 (6 bases). V was pared by 3 bases and J by 6 bases, with 13 bases between. This CDR3 region has 14 residues. Germline CDR1 is SGHRS and CDR2 is YFSETQ.

This chain uses TRBV7-6 with TRBJ2-7; possibly TRBD2 for D (6 bases). The CDR3 covers 16 residues. V lost 2 bases and J lost 5, with 19 bases in between. CDR1 is SGHVS and CDR2 is FNYEAQ in the germline V gene. This CDR3 reads CASSLFFPPGAHEQYF. Here the CDR3 DNA reads TGTGCCAGCAGCTTATTCTTTCCCCCGGGAGCCCACGAGCAGTACTTC.

The gene calls are TRBV4-3 and TRBJ2-3, with TRBD2 matching over 9 bases. CDR1 is LGHNA and CDR2 is YSLEER in the germline V gene. V was pared by 2 bases and J by 4 bases, with 4 bases of the junction left unmatched. There are 15 residues in the CDR3. In DNA, the CDR3 is TGCGCCAGCAGCCAACGGCGGGAGGGCGCAGATACGCAGTATTTT. The encoded protein is CASSQRREGADTQYF.

This clone was recorded once. V usage is TRBV7-8 and J usage is TRBJ2-7; the D gene could be TRBD1 or TRBD2 (6 bases each). Trimming removed 1 base from V and 4 bases from J, with 17 bases in between. This CDR3 is 16 amino acids long. Per germline, CDR1 SGHVS and CDR2 FQNEAQ. DNA of the CDR3: TGTGCCAGCAGCTTAGAGGAAGAGGGGGAGGATTACGAGCAGTACTTC. The encoded protein is CASSLEEEGEDYEQYF.

This clone has a single count. J is TRBJ1-2 and V is TRBV11-2; 7 bases align to TRBD1. Trimming at V came to 2 bases and at J to 6 bases, leaving 3 bases not matched to a gene. Germline CDR1 and CDR2: SGHAT and FQNNGV. This CDR3 contains 13 residues. The DNA of the CDR3 is TGTGCCAGCAGCTTACAGGGGGTTCATGGCTACACCTTC. It yields the protein CASSLQGVHGYTF.

The chain is built from TRBV19 and TRBJ2-3; TRBD1 might be the D (6 bases). CDR1 and CDR2 from the germline V gene are LNHDA and SQIVND (reference sequence). CDR3 size: 14 residues. V was pared by 3 bases and J by 0 bases, with 7 bases between. CDR3 nucleotides: TGTGCCAGTAGTATGCAGGGGAGCACAGATACGCAGTATTTT. Amino acid sequence: CASSMQGSTDTQYF.

The chain combines TRBV5-1 with TRBJ1-2, with D hard to call. Germline-derived CDR1 and CDR2 are SGHRS and YFSETQ. CDR3 length: 16 amino acids. Trimming left V 0 bases short and J 8 bases short, with 20 bases between. CDR3 loop: CASSLVGPSFLGGYTF. As DNA, the CDR3 is TGCGCCAGCAGCTTGGTCGGACCGAGTTTTCTCGGCGGCTACACCTTC.

This clone was detected only once. The CDR3 protein is CASSLDSPGLATEQYF. CDR3 in DNA: TGTGCCAGCAGCTTAGACAGTCCTGGACTAGCGACAGAGCAGTACTTC. The chain recombines TRBV7-6 with TRBJ2-7, with 9 bases identical to TRBD2. The CDR3 is 16 residues long. Germline loops: CDR1 SGHVS, CDR2 FNYEAQ. V gave up 1 base and J gave up 7 bases; unmatched junction bases: 11.

The chain recombines TRBV5-6 with TRBJ2-7, with 11 positions matching TRBD1. The ends lost 4 bases at V and 3 bases at J; junction bases unmatched: 6. The germline CDR1 and CDR2 sequences are SGHDT and YYEEEE. This CDR3 is built from 15 residues. The CDR3 region is CASSGGTGGVYEQYF. The CDR3 DNA reads as TGTGCCAGCAGCGGCGGGACAGGGGGAGTCTACGAGCAGTACTTC.

The chain carries TRBV10-3 and TRBJ2-1; D not certain. Germline V gives CDR1 ENHRY, CDR2 SYGVKD. V was trimmed by 3 bases and J by 10 bases, leaving 13 bases between them. The CDR3 runs to 13 residues. This CDR3 is CAISENAGYEQFF. CDR3 coding DNA: TGTGCCATCAGTGAAAATGCTGGGTACGAGCAGTTCTTC.

CDR3 amino acids: CASSERGSGLAGATDTQYF. The DNA for the CDR3 is TGTGCCAGCAGCGAAAGGGGTAGTGGACTAGCGGGGGCAACAGATACGCAGTATTTT. The rearrangement joins TRBV11-2 to TRBJ2-3, with 13 bases that match TRBD2. This CDR3 spans 19 amino acids. Germline CDR1 and CDR2: SGHAT and FQNNGV. Unmatched junction bases numbered 14, after V lost 5 bases and J lost 3 bases.

This clone was observed a single time. V usage is TRBV19 and J usage is TRBJ1-6; 11 bases align to TRBD1. In germline, CDR1 is LNHDA, CDR2 SQIVND (reference sequence). With V trimmed by 3 bases and J by 9 bases, 10 bases remained unmatched. The CDR3 is 17 amino acids. CDR3 DNA sequence: TGTGCCAGTAGTATCGGTACCGGGACAGGGGGTGGTTCACCCCTCCACTTT. This translates into CASSIGTGTGGGSPLHF.

The V gene is TRBV10-3, the J gene TRBJ2-5; 7 bases are a match to TRBD1. The germline CDR1 and CDR2 sequences are ENHRY and SYGVKD. V shed 2 bases and J 9 bases; nucleotides not matched to a gene: 6. The CDR3 is made up of 13 amino acids. The CDR3 region has the DNA TGTGCCATCAGTGAGCCGGGACAGACGCCCCAGTACTTC. Protein product: CAISEPGQTPQYF.

This sequence joins TRBV5-6 and TRBJ1-2, with D tentatively TRBD1 (6 bases). Trimming removed 4 bases from V and 2 bases from J, with 12 bases in between. The CDR3 extends over 14 amino acids. Per the germline V gene, CDR1 is SGHDT and CDR2 is YYEEEE. CDR3 coding DNA: TGTGCCAGCAGCCTCTGGACAGACAACTATGGCTACACCTTC. Its protein is CASSLWTDNYGYTF.

The J gene is TRBJ2-3, the V gene TRBV28; weak D call: TRBD1 (6 bases). Germline V gene sequence: CDR1 MDHEN, CDR2 SYDVKM. V lost 6 bases to trimming and J lost 4 bases, with 20 bases between them. The CDR3 covers 16 residues. CDR3 sequence reads: CASSRSFGGSPDTQYF. Here the CDR3 DNA reads TGTGCCAGCAGCCGGAGTTTTGGGGGCTCCCCAGATACGCAGTATTTT.

The chain recombines TRBV2 with TRBJ1-4; no clear D gene. The CDR3 runs 16 residues. Per the germline V gene, CDR1 is SNHLY and CDR2 is FYNNEI. V lost 3 bases and J 0 bases, leaving 11 bases between the germline ends. The CDR3 sequence is CASSDHEWSTNEKLFF. As DNA, the CDR3 is TGTGCCAGCAGTGATCATGAGTGGTCAACTAATGAAAAACTGTTTTTT.

In its sample, this clone was seen a few times. The chain recombines TRBV5-1 with TRBJ2-5; D call uncertain. There are 14 residues in the CDR3. CDR1 is SGHRS, CDR2 YFSETQ, per germline. The V end was cut by 3 bases, the J end by 5 bases, with 14 bases between. Written as DNA, the CDR3 is TGCGCCAGCAGCTCACTACAAGCTTTCGAGACCCAGTACTTC. Amino acids: CASSSLQAFETQYF.

The chain combines TRBV18 with TRBJ1-2; perhaps TRBD1 as D (5 bases). CDR1 and CDR2 from the germline V gene are KGHSH and LQKENI. This CDR3 region has 12 residues. Trimming cost V 8 bases and J 12 bases, with 19 bases left between them. This CDR3 reads CASPQTVGGHTF. CDR3 bases: TGTGCCAGCCCCCAGACGGTGGGGGGACACACCTTC.

This chain connects TRBV6-1 to TRBJ1-1; D ambiguous. CDR1 MNHNS and CDR2 SASEGT come from the germline V gene. CDR3 size: 12 residues. V gave up 7 bases and J gave up 1 base, with 7 bases separating them. The CDR3 spells CASTNPNTEAFF. The CDR3 coding sequence is TGTGCCAGCACCAACCCGAACACTGAAGCTTTCTTT.

J is TRBJ1-2 and V is TRBV5-6; D remains unclear. The V and J ends lost 3 bases and 0 bases respectively, with 6 bases between them. Germline V gene data show CDR1 as SGHDT and CDR2 as YYEEEE. The CDR3 consists of 13 residues. This CDR3 reads CASSYGTNYGYTF. For the CDR3, the DNA is TGTGCCAGCAGCTACGGAACTAACTATGGCTACACCTTC.

This chain links TRBV9 with TRBJ2-7; TRBD1 aligns across 7 bases. Germline V CDR1 and CDR2: SGDLS, YYNGEE. This CDR3 is 13 amino acids long. The J segment lost 3 bases and the V segment lost 4 bases, leaving 4 bases of the junction unmatched. This chain's CDR3 is CASSRDSHYEQYF. The CDR3 DNA is TGTGCCAGCAGCCGGGACAGCCACTACGAGCAGTACTTC.

The rearrangement links TRBV19 to TRBJ1-1, with 7 nucleotides matching TRBD1. V trimming: 3 bases; J trimming: 1 base; junction bases outside the gene matches: 2. The germline CDR1 and CDR2 sequences are LNHDA and SQIVND (reference sequence). The CDR3 is 14 residues long. The CDR3 DNA sequence: TGTGCCAGTAGTATGAGGGGGCCGAACACTGAAGCTTTCTTT. It encodes CASSMRGPNTEAFF.

V and J are TRBV13 and TRBJ1-1; D remains ambiguous. Trimming removed 3 bases at V and 1 base at J, with 6 bases between. This CDR3 comprises 13 residues. In germline, CDR1 is PRHDT, CDR2 FYEKMQ (reference sequence). The CDR3: CASSFPPNTEAFF. DNA of the CDR3: TGTGCCAGCAGCTTCCCCCCGAACACTGAAGCTTTCTTT.